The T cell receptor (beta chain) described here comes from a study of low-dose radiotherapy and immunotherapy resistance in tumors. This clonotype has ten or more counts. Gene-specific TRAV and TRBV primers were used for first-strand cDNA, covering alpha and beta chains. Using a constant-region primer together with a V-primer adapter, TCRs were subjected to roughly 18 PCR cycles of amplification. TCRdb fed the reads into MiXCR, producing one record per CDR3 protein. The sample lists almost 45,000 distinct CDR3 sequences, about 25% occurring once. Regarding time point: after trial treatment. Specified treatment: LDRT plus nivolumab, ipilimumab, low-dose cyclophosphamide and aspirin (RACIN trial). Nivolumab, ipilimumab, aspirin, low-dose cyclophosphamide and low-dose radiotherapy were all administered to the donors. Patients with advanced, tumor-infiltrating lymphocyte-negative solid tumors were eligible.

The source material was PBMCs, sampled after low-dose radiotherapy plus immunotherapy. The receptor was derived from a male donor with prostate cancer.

The CDR3, as DNA: TGTGCCAGTAGTATGGTTTCCTACAATGAGCAGTTCTTC. Its protein is CASSMVSYNEQFF. The chain links TRBV19 to TRBJ2-1; D gene unclear. The CDR3 is 13 amino acids. Trimming took off 3 bases at V and 1 base at J, with 4 bases between the two ends. Germline V gives CDR1 LNHDA, CDR2 SQIVND (reference sequence).